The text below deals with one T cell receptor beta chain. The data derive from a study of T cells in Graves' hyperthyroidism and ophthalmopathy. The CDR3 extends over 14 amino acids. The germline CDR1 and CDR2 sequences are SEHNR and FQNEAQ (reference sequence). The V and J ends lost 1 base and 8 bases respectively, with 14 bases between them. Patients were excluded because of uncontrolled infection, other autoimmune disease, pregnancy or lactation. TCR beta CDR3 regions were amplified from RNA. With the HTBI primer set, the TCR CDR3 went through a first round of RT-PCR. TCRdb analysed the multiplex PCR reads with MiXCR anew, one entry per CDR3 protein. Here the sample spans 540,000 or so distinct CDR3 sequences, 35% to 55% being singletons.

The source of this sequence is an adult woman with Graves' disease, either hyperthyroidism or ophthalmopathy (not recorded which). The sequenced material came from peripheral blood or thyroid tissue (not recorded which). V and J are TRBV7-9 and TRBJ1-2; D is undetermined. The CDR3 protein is CASSLEAAARGYTF. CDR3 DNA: TGTGCCAGCAGCTTAGAGGCGGCGGCGCGAGGCTACACCTTC.